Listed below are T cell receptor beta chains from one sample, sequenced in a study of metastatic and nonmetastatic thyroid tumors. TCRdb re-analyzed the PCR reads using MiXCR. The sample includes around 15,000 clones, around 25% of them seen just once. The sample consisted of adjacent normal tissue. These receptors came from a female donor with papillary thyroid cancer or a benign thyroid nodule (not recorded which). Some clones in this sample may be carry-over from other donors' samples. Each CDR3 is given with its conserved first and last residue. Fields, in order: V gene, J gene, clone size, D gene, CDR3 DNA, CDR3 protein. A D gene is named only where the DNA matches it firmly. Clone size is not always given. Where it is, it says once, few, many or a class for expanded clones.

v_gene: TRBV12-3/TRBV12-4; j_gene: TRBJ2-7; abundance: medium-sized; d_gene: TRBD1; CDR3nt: TGTGCCAGCAGTTTAGGCCTAGGGGGCCGCACCCGCTACGAGCAGTACTTC; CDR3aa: CASSLGLGGRTRYEQYF
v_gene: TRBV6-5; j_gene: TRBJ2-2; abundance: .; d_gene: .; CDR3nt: TGTGCCAGCAGTTATAAGGATGGCGGGGAGCTGTTTTTT; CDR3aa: CASSYKDGGELFF
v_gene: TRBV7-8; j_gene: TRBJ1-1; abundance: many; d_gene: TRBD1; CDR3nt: TGTGCCAGCAGCCGTATTAGGACAGGGGGCAATTTGAACACTGAAGCTTTCTTT; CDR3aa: CASSRIRTGGNLNTEAFF
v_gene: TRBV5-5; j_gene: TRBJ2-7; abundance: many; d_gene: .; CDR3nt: TGTGCCAGCAGATCGGGTAACGAGCAGTACTTC; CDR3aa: CASRSGNEQYF
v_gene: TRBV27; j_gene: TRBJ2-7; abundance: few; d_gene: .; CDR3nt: TGTGCCAGCAGTAGGGGGTCTGAGGGGACCTACGAGCAGTACTTC; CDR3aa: CASSRGSEGTYEQYF
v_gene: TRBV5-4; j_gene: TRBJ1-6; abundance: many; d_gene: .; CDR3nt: TGTGCCAGCAGCGCCCAGGGGACTAATTCACCCCTCCACTTT; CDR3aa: CASSAQGTNSPLHF
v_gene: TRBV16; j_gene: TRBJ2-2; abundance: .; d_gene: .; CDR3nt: TGTGCCAGCAGACCTCAGGGTTTAGCGGAAACCGGGGAGCTGTTCTTT; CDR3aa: CASRPQGLAETGELFF
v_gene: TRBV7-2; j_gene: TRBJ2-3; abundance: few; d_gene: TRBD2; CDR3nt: TGTGCCAGCAGCTTAGGGCTAGCGGGAGGGCGGAGCACAGATACGCAGTATTTT; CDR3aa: CASSLGLAGGRSTDTQYF
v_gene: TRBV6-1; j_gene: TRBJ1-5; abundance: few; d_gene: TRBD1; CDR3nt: TGTGCCAGCAAACAGGGGGGCAATCAGCCCCAGCATTTT; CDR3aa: CASKQGGNQPQHF
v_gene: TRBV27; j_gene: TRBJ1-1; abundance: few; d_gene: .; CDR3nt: TGTGCCAGCAGAGACACGGGAGCTGAAGCTTTCTTT; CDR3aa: CASRDTGAEAFF
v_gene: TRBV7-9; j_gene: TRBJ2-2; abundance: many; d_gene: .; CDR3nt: TGTGCCAGCAGCCAGACACATAGCACCGGGGAGCTGTTTTTT; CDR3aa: CASSQTHSTGELFF
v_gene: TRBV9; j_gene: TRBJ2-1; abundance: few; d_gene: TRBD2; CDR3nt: TGTGCCAGCAGCGTATCAGGGACTAGCGCAAATGAGCAGTTCTTC; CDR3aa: CASSVSGTSANEQFF
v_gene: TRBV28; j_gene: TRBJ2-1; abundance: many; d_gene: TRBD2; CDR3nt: TGTGCCAGCAGTTCGTTCCCTAGCGGGAGAGGGGATAGTGAGCAGTTCTTC; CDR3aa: CASSSFPSGRGDSEQFF
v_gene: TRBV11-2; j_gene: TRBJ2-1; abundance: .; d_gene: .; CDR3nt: TGTGCCAGCAGCGAAGGCCCCAGGTTGGGACGAATTTACAATGAGCAGTTCTTC; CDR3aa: CASSEGPRLGRIYNEQFF
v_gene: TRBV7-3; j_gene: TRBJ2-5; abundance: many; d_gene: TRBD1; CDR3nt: TGTGCCAGCAGACAGGGGTCCCTTGGGTCAGAGACCCAGTACTTC; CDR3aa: CASRQGSLGSETQYF
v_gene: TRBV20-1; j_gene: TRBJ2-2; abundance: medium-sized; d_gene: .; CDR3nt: TGCAGTGCGATACTAGATTTTAGGGGGACCGGGGAGCTGTTTTTT; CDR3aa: CSAILDFRGTGELFF
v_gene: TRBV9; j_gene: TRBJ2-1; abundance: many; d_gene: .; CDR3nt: TGTGCCAGCAGCGTAGGTGGCATGAATGAGCAGTTCTTC; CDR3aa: CASSVGGMNEQFF
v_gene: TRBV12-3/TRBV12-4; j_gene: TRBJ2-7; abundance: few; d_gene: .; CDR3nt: TGTGCCAGCAGCTTAGGGATGGTCAGAGCCTACGAGCAGTGCTTC; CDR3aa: CASSLGMVRAYEQCF
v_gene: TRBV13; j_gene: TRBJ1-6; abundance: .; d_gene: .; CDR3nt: TGTGCCAGCAGCTTATCTTTTTTAGAGGGATCACCCCTCCACTTT; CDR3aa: CASSLSFLEGSPLHF
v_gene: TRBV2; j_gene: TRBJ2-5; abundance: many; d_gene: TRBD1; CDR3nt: TGTGCCAGCAGTTCCAGGGGGCAGGGGACCCAGTACTTC; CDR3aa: CASSSRGQGTQYF